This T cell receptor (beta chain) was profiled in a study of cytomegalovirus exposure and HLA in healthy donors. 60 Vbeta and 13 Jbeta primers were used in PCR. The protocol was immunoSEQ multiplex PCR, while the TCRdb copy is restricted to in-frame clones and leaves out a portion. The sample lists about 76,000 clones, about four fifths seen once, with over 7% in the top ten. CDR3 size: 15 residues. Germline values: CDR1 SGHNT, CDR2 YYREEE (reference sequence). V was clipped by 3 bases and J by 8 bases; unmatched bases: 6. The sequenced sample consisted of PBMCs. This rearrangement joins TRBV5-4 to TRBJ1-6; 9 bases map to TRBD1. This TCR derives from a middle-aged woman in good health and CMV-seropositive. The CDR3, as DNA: TGTGCCAGCAGCTCTCGGACAGGGGATGATTCACCCCTCCACTTT. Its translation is CASSSRTGDDSPLHF.